The 18 T cell receptor beta chains below come from one sample, sequenced in a study of early T cells in non-severe SARS-CoV-2 infection. TCRdb independently ran MiXCR on the 5' RACE reads; one entry per CDR3 protein. This table has 45,000 to 70,000 distinct CDR3 sequences, roughly 10% appearing once. Sequencing was done on a sample of whole blood. The source of these receptors is an adult who was a healthcare worker with PCR-confirmed SARS-CoV-2 infection or an uninfected control (not recorded which).

This clonotype came up many times. The CDR3 DNA sequence: TGTGCCAGCAGTTTCCCTAACAGGGGTGACACAGATACGCAGTATTTT. Translated: CASSFPNRGDTDTQYF. The rearrangement uses TRBV27 and TRBJ2-3; 7 bases align to TRBD1. Germline assignment: CDR1 MNHEY and CDR2 SMNVEV (reference sequence). V shed 3 bases, J shed 2 bases, and the junction held 8 bases outside the gene matches. This CDR3 comprises 16 residues.

In its sample, this clonotype was seen a few times. The V and J genes are TRBV7-2 and TRBJ2-3, with 12 positions matching TRBD2. Looked up from germline, CDR1 is SGHTA and CDR2 is FQGNSA. V lost 5 bases and J lost 8; bases outside the gene matches: 11. The CDR3 extends over 16 amino acids. DNA for the CDR3: TGTGCCAGCAGCCCCCGCCGACTAGCGGGAGTGAGTACGCAGTATTTT. Protein sequence: CASSPRRLAGVSTQYF.

The table lists this clonotype with a few counts. The V and J genes are TRBV7-9 and TRBJ1-2, with 9 bases aligning to TRBD1. V lost 4 bases and J lost 4; bases outside the gene matches: 7. There are 15 residues in the CDR3. Per the germline V gene, CDR1 is SEHNR and CDR2 is FQNEAQ (reference sequence). The CDR3 spells CASSSADRGIYGYTF. The CDR3, as DNA: TGTGCCAGCAGCTCGGCGGACAGGGGAATCTATGGCTACACCTTC.

The chain couples TRBV12-3 or TRBV12-4 to TRBJ2-7; the match to TRBD1 covers 8 bases. The J segment lost 6 bases and the V segment lost 6 bases, leaving 7 bases of the junction unmatched. The CDR3 spans 13 residues. This CDR3 reads CASSPPGTGEQYF. The CDR3 nucleotides are TGTGCCAGCAGCCCCCCCGGGACAGGCGAGCAGTACTTC.

This clonotype has at least ten counts. Mismatch with germline at one junction end may stem from a read error. V is TRBV9 and J is TRBJ2-5; weak D call: TRBD2 (6 bases). Germline V gene data show CDR1 as SGDLS and CDR2 as YYNGEE. The CDR3 runs 16 residues. Written as DNA, the CDR3 is TGTGCCAGCAGCGTAGGAGAGGGAGGTGGCCAAGGGACCCAGTACTTC. Residues: CASSVGEGGGQGTQYF. The full variable domain, rest sourced from reference TRBV9 and TRBJ2-5, is DSGVTQTPKHLITATGQRVTLRCSPRSGDLSVYWYQQSLDQGLQFLIQYYNGEERAKGNILERFSAQQFPDLHSELNLSSLELGDSALYFCASSVGEGGGQGTQYFGPGTRLLVL.

In this sample, this clonotype turned up many times. The chain combines TRBV2 with TRBJ2-2; D uncertain. This CDR3 comprises 13 residues. Per the germline V gene, CDR1 is SNHLY and CDR2 is FYNNEI. V was trimmed by 6 bases and J by 6 bases, leaving 11 bases between them. The CDR3 is CASRPVVSGELFF. DNA for the CDR3: TGTGCCAGCAGACCGGTGGTCTCCGGGGAGCTGTTTTTT. The full variable domain, rest sourced from reference TRBV2 and TRBJ2-2, is EPEVTQTPSHQVTQMGQEVILRCVPISNHLYFYWYRQILGQKVEFLVSFYNNEISEKSEIFDDQFSVERPDGSNFTLKIRSTKLEDSAMYFCASRPVVSGELFFGEGSRLTVL.

This clonotype was seen repeatedly, ten times or more. The chain employs TRBV20-1 and TRBJ1-2; D uncertain. The germline V and J ends were trimmed by 5 bases and 7 bases, with 17 bases remaining between them. From germline, CDR1 is DFQATT and CDR2 SNEGSKA (reference sequence). CDR3 size: 13 residues. CDR3 in DNA: TGCAGTGCTGCCGTGCTTGGGCCGGTTGGCTACACCTTC. As protein: CSAAVLGPVGYTF.

This clonotype was picked up a small number of times. The V and J genes are TRBV11-1 and TRBJ2-7; 10 bases align to TRBD2. From germline, CDR1 is SGHAT and CDR2 FQDESV (reference sequence). This CDR3 is 14 amino acids long. The junction had 5 bases not matched to a gene; V was cut back by 5 bases and J by 4 bases. The CDR3 DNA is TGTGCCAGCAGCACTCCTAGCGGGAGTTACGAGCAGTACTTC. Protein: CASSTPSGSYEQYF.

The chain links TRBV9 to TRBJ2-4; TRBD1 or TRBD2 may be the D gene (5 bases each). Germline-derived CDR1 and CDR2 are SGDLS and YYNGEE. The CDR3 spans 12 residues. Trimming took off 4 bases at V and 6 bases at J, with 8 bases between the two ends. In DNA form, the CDR3 reads TGTGCCAGCAGCAGGGACGGAAACATTCAGTACTTC. It encodes CASSRDGNIQYF.

In this sample, this clonotype turned up a few times. V gene TRBV6-2 or TRBV6-3 combines with J gene TRBJ2-7, with TRBD1 as a possible D gene (5 bases). CDR3 length: 13 residues. The germline CDR1 and CDR2 sequences are MNHEY and SVGEGT. Trimming stripped 5 bases from V and 7 bases from J, with 15 bases between. The DNA for the CDR3 is TGTGCCAGCAGTAGCCGCAGGGCCTGGGAGCAGTACTTC. Translation gives CASSSRRAWEQYF.

This clonotype turned up a few times. J is TRBJ2-2 and V is TRBV28; 7 positions agree with TRBD2. Germline CDR1 and CDR2: MDHEN and SYDVKM. Trimming took 10 bases from V and 6 from J; bases not matched to a gene: 2. The CDR3 extends over 11 amino acids. The CDR3 DNA follows: TGTGCCATTCGGGGGGCCGGGGAGCTGTTTTTT. Residues: CAIRGAGELFF.

This clonotype has just a few counts. The V call is TRBV6-5, the J call TRBJ2-2; D not certain. The CDR3 is 17 residues long. Germline CDR1 reads MNHEY; CDR2 reads SVGAGI. The V end lost 1 base, the J end lost 1 base, and 13 bases lay between the germline ends. The chain's CDR3 is CASSYWPSSENTGELFF. CDR3 coding DNA: TGTGCCAGCAGTTACTGGCCGTCGTCGGAGAACACCGGGGAGCTGTTTTTT.

Written as DNA, the CDR3 is TGTGCCAGCAGCTTGGGCTTGTCCGGAGGCACAGATACGCAGTATTTT. Its translation: CASSLGLSGGTDTQYF. The rearrangement uses TRBV5-5 and TRBJ2-3; no firm D call. Germline V CDR1 and CDR2: SGHKS, YYEKEE (reference sequence). The CDR3 has 16 residues. Deletions cut 0 bases from V and 1 base from J, with 12 bases between.

The CDR3 DNA reads TGTGCCAGCAGCCGATGGGAGGGCCAAGAGACCCAGTACTTC. This gives the protein CASSRWEGQETQYF. The rearrangement links TRBV11-2 to TRBJ2-5; 7 bases line up with TRBD2. CDR3 length: 14 amino acids. Germline assignment: CDR1 SGHAT and CDR2 FQNNGV. V trimming: 5 bases; J trimming: 1 base; junction bases outside the gene matches: 4.

This clonotype appeared many times. V and J are TRBV10-3 and TRBJ2-3; a possible D gene is TRBD1 (6 bases). The length of the CDR3 is 18 residues. Looked up from germline, CDR1 is ENHRY and CDR2 is SYGVKD. V lost 0 bases to trimming and J lost 3 bases, with 19 bases between them. The CDR3 DNA reads as TGTGCCATCAGTGAGTCGATGAGGGCCAGGGGACGGACAGATACGCAGTATTTT. Translating it yields CAISESMRARGRTDTQYF.

This clonotype was picked up many times. The V gene is TRBV7-2, the J gene TRBJ2-1, with D possibly being TRBD1 or TRBD2 (5 bases each). The CDR3 is 19 amino acids. V was trimmed by 1 base and J by 3 bases, leaving 22 bases between them. Germline V gene sequence: CDR1 SGHTA, CDR2 FQGNSA. CDR3 nucleotide sequence: TGTGCCAGCAGCTTAGACCAGGCCTGGGACGATTTGTACTACAATGAGCAGTTCTTC. Translated, it gives CASSLDQAWDDLYYNEQFF.

This clonotype showed up many times. J is TRBJ2-1 and V is TRBV12-5, with TRBD2 matching over 8 bases. Per germline, CDR1 LGHNT and CDR2 FRNRAP. The V segment lost 1 base and the J segment 4 bases; nucleotides outside the gene matches: 9. The CDR3 contains 17 residues. CDR3 DNA sequence: TGTGCTAGTGGTTTGGGAGTCCGAGCGGGAGTATACAATGAGCAGTTCTTC. Translated, it gives CASGLGVRAGVYNEQFF.

This clonotype was detected only a few times. The chain couples TRBV5-5 to TRBJ1-3, with 7 positions matching TRBD1. The length of the CDR3 is 14 residues. In germline, CDR1 is SGHKS, CDR2 YYEKEE (reference sequence). Trimming at V came to 4 bases and at J to 2 bases, leaving 3 bases not matched to a gene. CDR3 coding DNA: TGTGCCAGCAGCCTGGGGACAGCTGGAAACACCATATATTTT. This codes for CASSLGTAGNTIYF.